This T cell receptor (beta chain) was observed in a study of cytomegalovirus exposure and HLA in healthy donors. PCR involved 60 Vbeta and 13 Jbeta primers. TCRdb's copy holds only in-frame clones and misses some; the assay was immunoSEQ multiplex PCR. The sample lists around 64,000 clones; approximately 90% were seen once. J was trimmed by 1 base and V by 11 bases; bases with no gene match: 6. This CDR3 is 13 amino acids long. CDR1 and CDR2 (germline): MNHEY, SVGAGI. This receptor was obtained from a woman aged 25 to 39 in good health and CMV-seronegative. The rearrangement uses TRBV6-5 and TRBJ2-3; TRBD2 matches 7 bases. Sequencing was done on a sample of PBMCs. The CDR3 DNA is TGTGCCGCACGTCTAGCGGGCACAGATACGCAGTATTTT. It yields the protein CAARLAGTDTQYF.